The T cell receptor beta chain described here comes from a study of cytomegalovirus exposure and HLA in healthy donors. Per the germline V gene, CDR1 is SGHNT and CDR2 is YENEEA. V was trimmed by 5 bases and J by 8 bases, leaving 19 bases between them. CDR3 size: 15 residues. The table came from immunoSEQ multiplex PCR; TCRdb's copy has only in-frame clones and leaves some out. The sample includes hundreds of thousands of clones, roughly 90% seen only once; the top ten take under 0.9%. V gene TRBV11-3 combines with J gene TRBJ2-1; D is possibly TRBD2 (6 bases). The material sequenced was PBMCs. This sequence originates from a woman aged 18-30 years in good health and CMV-seronegative. CDR3 protein: CASSPRGGTRHEQFF. The CDR3 DNA sequence: TGTGCCAGCAGCCCGCGAGGAGGGACGAGGCATGAGCAGTTCTTC.